This T cell receptor beta chain was found in a study of CD8+ T cells in alopecia areata. Overall study: At a dose of 5 to 10 mg twice daily, oral tofacitinib was given to treated patients.

In the case of this clone: Its antigen is undetermined.

Study conclusions and caveats: Resident alphabeta T cells of normal skin are also sequenced in scalp samples.

Sample treatment: oral pan-JAK inhibitor, 5-10 mg twice daily. Investigators isolated RNA and reverse transcribed it into cDNA to act as the sequencing template. TCRdb's table, derived via immunoSEQ multiplex PCR, lists solely in-frame clones and lacks some. The table has under 300,000 clones, 45% to 70% seen once. There are 14 residues in the CDR3. Germline CDR1 reads SEHNR; CDR2 reads FQNEAQ (reference sequence). Between the trimmed V and J ends, which lost 4 bases and 3 bases, there was a span of 12 bases. Here the sequenced sample was CD4+ T cells sorted from blood, taken at approximately week 51, from a patient treated with tofacitinib. The TCR sequence derives from a human donor with alopecia areata. V and J are TRBV7-9 and TRBJ1-1, with D perhaps TRBD1 (6 bases). The CDR3 here is CASSSQGGDTEAFF. CDR3 in DNA: TGTGCCAGCAGCTCACAGGGTGGGGACACTGAAGCTTTCTTT.